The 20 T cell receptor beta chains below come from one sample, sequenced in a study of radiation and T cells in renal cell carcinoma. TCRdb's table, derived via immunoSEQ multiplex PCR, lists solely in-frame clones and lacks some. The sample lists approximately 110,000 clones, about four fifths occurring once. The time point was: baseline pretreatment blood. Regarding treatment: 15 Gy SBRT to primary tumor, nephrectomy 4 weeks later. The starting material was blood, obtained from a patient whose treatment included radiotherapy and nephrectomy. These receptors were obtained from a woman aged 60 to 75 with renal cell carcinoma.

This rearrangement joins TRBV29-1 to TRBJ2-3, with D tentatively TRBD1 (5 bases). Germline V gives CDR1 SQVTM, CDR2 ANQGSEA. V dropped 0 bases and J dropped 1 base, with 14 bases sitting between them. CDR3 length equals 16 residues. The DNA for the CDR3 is TGCAGCGTTGAAGATCGGGTGGGGCCCCGCACAGATACGCAGTATTTT. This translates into CSVEDRVGPRTDTQYF.

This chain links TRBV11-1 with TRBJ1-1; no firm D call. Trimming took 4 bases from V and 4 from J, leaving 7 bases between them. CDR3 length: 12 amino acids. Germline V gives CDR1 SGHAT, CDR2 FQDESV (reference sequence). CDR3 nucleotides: TGTGCCAGCAGCTACGGCAGCACTGAAGCTTTCTTT. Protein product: CASSYGSTEAFF.

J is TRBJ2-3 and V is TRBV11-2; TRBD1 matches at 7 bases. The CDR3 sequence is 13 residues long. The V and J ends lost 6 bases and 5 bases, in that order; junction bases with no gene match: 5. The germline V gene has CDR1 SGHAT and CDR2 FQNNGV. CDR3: CASRLTGVDTQYF. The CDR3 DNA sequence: TGTGCCAGCAGGCTAACAGGGGTAGATACGCAGTATTTT.

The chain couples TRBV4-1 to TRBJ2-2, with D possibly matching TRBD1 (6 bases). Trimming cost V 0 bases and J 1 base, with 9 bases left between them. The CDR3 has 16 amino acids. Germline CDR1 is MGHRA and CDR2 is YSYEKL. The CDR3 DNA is TGCGCCAGCAGCCAAGATGTACAGGGGAACACCGGGGAGCTGTTTTTT. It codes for CASSQDVQGNTGELFF.

CDR3 DNA: TGTGCCACCAGCACAGCGGGGACAGGGCCTGGAAACACCATATATTTT. Translation gives CATSTAGTGPGNTIYF. The rearrangement joins TRBV15 to TRBJ1-3, with 9 bases aligning to TRBD1. CDR1 is LNHNV and CDR2 is YYDKDF in the germline V gene (reference sequence). V lost 4 bases and J lost 2; bases outside the gene matches: 6. The CDR3 has 16 residues.

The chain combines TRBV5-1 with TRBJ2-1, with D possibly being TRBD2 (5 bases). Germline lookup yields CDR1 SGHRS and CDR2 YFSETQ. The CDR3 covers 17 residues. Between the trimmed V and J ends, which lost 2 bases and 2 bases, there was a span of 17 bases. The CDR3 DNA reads TGCGCCAGCAGCTTCCCCCCGGGGTTAAGGACCTACAATGAGCAGTTCTTC. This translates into CASSFPPGLRTYNEQFF.

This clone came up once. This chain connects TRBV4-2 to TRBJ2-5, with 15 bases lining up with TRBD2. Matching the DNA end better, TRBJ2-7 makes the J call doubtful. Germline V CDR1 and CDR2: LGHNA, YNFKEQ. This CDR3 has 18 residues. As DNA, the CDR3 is TGTGCCAGCAGCCATCTCGGACTAGCGGGAGGGGGGAGCTACGAGCAGTACTTC. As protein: CASSHLGLAGGGSYEQYF.

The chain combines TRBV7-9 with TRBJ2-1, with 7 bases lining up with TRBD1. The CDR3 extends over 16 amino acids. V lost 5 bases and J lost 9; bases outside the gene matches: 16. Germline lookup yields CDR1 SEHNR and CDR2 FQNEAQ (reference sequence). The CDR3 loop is CASSLDRALQYSEQFF. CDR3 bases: TGTGCCAGCAGCCTTGACAGGGCTCTGCAATATAGTGAGCAGTTCTTC.

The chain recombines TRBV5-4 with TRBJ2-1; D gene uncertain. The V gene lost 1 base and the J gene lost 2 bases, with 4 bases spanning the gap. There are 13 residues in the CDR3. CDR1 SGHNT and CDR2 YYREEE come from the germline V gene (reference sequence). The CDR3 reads CASSLWPYNEQFF. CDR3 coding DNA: TGTGCCAGCAGCTTGTGGCCCTACAATGAGCAGTTCTTC.

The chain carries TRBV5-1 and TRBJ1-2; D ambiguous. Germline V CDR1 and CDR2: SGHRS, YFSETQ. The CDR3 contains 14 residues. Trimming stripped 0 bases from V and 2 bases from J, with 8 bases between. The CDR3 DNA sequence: TGCGCCAGCAGCTTGGAGGCAGGAAACTATGGCTACACCTTC. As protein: CASSLEAGNYGYTF.

Written as DNA, the CDR3 is TGTGCCAGCTCACCCAGGGACACCGTGCACAATGAGCAGTTCTTC. It translates to CASSPRDTVHNEQFF. The chain links TRBV18 to TRBJ2-1, with D maybe TRBD1 (6 bases). Per the germline V gene, CDR1 is KGHSH and CDR2 is LQKENI. The CDR3 length is 15 residues. V was cut by 3 bases and J by 5 bases, with 14 bases left in between.

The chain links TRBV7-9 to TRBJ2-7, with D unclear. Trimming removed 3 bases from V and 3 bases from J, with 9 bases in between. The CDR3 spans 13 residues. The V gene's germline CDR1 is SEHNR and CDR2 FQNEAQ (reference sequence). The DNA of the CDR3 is TGTGCCAGCAGCTTTCTTGACGGCTACGAGCAGTACTTC. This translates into CASSFLDGYEQYF.

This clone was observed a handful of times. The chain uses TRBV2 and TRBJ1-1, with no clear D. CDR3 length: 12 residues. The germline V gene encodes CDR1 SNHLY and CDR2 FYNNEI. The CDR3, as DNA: TGTGCTAGATCGCGAGGGTACACTGAAGCTTTCTTT. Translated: CARSRGYTEAFF.

CDR3 DNA sequence: TGTGCCAGCAGCCCAACAGGGTTCTCCTACACCTTC. Its protein is CASSPTGFSYTF. The chain joins TRBV5-4 to TRBJ1-2, with D possibly being TRBD1 (6 bases). The V gene lost 4 bases and the J gene lost 10 bases, with 14 bases spanning the gap. Germline V gene sequence: CDR1 SGHNT, CDR2 YYREEE (reference sequence). The CDR3 sequence is 12 residues long.

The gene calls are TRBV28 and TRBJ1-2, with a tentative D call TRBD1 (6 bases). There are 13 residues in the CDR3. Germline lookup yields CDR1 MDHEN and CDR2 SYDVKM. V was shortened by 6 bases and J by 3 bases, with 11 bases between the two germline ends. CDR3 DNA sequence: TGTGCCAGCAGACGGGACACTCACTATGGCTACACCTTC. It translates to CASRRDTHYGYTF.

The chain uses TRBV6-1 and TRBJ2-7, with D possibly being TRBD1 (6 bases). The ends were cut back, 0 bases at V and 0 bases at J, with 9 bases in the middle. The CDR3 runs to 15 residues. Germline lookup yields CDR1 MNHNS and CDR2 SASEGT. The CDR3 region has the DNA TGTGCCAGCAGTGAAGCGGGGACACTCTCCTACGAGCAGTACTTC. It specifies CASSEAGTLSYEQYF.

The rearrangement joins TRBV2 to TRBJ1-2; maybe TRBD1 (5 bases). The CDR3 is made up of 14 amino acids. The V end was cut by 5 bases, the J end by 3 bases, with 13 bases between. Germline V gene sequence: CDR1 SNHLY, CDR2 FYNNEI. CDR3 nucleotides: TGTGCCAGCAGTTACCGGGGGGGGGACTATGGCTACACCTTC. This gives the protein CASSYRGGDYGYTF.

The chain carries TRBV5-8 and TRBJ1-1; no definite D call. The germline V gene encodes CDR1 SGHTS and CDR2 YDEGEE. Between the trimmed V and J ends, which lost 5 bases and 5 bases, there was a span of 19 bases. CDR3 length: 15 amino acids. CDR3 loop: CASSPYPPAQTEAFF. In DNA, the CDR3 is TGTGCCAGCAGTCCTTACCCCCCCGCGCAGACTGAAGCTTTCTTT.

The CDR3 loop is CASSLTSGRHEQFF. The CDR3 coding sequence is TGTGCCAGCAGCTTAACTAGCGGGAGGCATGAGCAGTTCTTC. The gene calls are TRBV11-2 and TRBJ2-1; 12 bases align to TRBD2. This CDR3 has 14 residues. Germline-derived CDR1 and CDR2 are SGHAT and FQNNGV. With V trimmed by 2 bases and J by 8 bases, 1 base remained unmatched.

The CDR3 nucleotides are TGCGCCAGCAGCCAAGTCGGGGGGGTGAACACTGAAGCTTTCTTT. It encodes CASSQVGGVNTEAFF. The chain carries TRBV4-1 and TRBJ1-1; D possibly corresponds to TRBD1 (5 bases). The germline V gene has CDR1 MGHRA and CDR2 YSYEKL. Trimming left V 1 base short and J 0 bases short, with 9 bases between. This CDR3 is built from 15 residues.